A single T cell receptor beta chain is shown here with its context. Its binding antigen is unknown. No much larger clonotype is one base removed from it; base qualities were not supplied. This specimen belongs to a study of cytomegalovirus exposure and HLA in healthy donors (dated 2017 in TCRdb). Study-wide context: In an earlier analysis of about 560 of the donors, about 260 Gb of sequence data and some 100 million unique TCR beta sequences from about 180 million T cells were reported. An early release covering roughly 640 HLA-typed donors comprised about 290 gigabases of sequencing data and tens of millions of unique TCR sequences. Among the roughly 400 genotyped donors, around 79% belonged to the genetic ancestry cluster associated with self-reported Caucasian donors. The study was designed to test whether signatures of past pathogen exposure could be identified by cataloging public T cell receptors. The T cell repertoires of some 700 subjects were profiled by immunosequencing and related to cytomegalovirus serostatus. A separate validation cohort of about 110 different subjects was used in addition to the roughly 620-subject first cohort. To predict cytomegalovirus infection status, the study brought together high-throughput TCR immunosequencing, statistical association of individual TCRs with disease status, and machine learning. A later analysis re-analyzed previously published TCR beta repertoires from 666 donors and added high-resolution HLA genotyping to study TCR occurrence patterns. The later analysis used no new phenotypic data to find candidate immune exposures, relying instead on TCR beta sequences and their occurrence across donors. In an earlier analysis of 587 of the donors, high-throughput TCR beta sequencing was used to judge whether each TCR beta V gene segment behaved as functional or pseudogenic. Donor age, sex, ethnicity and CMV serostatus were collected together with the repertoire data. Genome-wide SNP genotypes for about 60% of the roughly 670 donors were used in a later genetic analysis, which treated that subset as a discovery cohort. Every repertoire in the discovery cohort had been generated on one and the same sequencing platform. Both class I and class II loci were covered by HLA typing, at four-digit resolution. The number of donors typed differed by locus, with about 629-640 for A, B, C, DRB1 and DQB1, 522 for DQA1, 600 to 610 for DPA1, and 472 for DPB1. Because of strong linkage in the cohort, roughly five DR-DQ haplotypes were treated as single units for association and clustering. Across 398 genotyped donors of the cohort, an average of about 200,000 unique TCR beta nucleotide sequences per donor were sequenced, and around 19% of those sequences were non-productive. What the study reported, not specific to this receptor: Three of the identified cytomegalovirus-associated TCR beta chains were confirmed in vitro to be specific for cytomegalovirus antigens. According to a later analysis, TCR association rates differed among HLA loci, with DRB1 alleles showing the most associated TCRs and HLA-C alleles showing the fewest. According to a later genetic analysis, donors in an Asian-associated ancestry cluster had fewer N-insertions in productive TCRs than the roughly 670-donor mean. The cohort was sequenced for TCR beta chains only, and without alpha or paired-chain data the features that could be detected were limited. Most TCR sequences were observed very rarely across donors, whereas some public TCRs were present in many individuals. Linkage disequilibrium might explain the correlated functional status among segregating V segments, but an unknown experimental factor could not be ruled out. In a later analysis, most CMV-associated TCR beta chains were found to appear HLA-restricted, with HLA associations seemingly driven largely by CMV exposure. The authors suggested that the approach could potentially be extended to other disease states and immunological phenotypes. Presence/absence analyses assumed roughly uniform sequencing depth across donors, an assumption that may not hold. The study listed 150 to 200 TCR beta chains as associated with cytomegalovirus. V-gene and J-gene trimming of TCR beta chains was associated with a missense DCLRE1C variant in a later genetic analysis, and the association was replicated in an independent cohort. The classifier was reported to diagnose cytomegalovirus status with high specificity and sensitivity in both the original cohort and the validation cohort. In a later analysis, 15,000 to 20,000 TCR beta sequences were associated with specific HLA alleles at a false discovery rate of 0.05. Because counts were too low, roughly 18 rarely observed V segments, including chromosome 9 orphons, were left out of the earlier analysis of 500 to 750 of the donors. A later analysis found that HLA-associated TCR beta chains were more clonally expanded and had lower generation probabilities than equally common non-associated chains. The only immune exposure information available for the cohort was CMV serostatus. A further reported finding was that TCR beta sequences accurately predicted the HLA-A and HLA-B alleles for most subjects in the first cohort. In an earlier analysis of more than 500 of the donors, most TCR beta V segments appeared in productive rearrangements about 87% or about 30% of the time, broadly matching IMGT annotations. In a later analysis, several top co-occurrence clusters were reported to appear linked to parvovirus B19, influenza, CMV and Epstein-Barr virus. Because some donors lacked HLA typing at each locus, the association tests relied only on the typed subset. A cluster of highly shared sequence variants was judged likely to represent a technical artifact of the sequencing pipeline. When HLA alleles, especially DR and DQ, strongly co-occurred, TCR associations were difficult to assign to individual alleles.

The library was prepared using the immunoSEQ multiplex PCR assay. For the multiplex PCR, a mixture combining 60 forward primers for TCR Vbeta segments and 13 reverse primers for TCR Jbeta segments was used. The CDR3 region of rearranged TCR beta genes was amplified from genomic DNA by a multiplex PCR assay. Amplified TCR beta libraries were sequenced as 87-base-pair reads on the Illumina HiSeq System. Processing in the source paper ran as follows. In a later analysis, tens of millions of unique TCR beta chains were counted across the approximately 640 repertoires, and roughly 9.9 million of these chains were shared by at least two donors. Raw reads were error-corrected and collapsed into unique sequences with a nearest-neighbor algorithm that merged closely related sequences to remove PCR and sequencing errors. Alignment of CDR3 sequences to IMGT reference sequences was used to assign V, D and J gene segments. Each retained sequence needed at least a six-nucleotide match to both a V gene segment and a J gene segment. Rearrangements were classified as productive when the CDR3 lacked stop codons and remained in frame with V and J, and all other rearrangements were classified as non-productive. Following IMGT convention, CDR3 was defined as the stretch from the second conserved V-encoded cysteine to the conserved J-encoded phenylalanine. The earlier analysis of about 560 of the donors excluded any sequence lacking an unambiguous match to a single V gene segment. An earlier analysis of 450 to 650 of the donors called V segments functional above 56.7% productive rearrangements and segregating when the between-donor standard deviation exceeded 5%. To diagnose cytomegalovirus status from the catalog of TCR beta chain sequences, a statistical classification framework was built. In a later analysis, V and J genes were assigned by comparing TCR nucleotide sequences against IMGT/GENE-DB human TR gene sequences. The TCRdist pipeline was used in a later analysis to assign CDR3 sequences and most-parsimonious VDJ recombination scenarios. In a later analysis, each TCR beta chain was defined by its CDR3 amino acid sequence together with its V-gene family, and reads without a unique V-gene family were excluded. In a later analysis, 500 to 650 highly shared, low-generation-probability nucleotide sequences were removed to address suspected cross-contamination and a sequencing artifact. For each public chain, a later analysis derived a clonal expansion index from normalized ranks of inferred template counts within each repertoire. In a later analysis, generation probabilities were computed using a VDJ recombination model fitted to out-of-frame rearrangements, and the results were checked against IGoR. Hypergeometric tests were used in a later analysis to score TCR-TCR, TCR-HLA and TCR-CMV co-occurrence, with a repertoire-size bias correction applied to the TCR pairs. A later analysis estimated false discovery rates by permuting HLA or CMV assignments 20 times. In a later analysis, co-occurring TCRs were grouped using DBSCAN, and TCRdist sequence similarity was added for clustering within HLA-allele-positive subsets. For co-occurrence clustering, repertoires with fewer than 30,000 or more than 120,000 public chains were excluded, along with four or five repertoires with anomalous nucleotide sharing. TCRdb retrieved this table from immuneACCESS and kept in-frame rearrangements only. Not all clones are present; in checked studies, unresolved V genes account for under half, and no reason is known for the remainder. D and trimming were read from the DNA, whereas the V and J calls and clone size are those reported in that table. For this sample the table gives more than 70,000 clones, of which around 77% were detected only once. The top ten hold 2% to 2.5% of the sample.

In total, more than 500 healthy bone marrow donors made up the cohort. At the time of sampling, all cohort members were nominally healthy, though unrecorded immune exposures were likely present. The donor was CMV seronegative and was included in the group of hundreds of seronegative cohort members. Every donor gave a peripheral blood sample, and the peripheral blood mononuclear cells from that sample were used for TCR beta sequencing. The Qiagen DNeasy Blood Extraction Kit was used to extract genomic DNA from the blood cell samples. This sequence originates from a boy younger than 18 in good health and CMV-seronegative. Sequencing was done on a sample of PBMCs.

The CDR3 reads as follows: CASSYSSGSGANVLTF. Here is the DNA: TGTGCCAGCAGTTACTCTAGCGGGAGTGGGGCCAACGTCCTGACTTTC. This receptor chain uses TRBV6-5 and TRBJ2-6, with 9 bases in between that match TRBD2. Taken from the germline V gene, the CDR1 and CDR2 loops are MNHEY and SVGAGI. From V the trimming removes 0 bases and from J it removes 3 bases, while the gene matches leave 0 bases of the junction unaccounted for. Inclusive of the bounding cysteine and phenylalanine, the CDR3 is 16 residues long. The read is trimmed to its CDR3 DNA, 48 bases read in frame from base 1.